The 12 T cell receptor beta chains below come from one sample, sequenced in a study of CD4 T cells in relation to SARS-CoV-2 and coronaviruses. Libraries were prepared by immunoSEQ multiplex PCR; TCRdb keeps only in-frame clonotypes and omits some of them. The sample lists more than 55,000 clones, roughly 90% occurring once. CD4+ T cells from unexposed donors were obtained before the COVID-19 pandemic (2011-2018). The sequenced sample consisted of memory CD4+ T cells from PBMCs. These receptors came from a human donor in good health.

This chain connects TRBV19 to TRBJ1-1; no clear D. Germline V gene data show CDR1 as LNHDA and CDR2 as SQIVND (reference sequence). This CDR3 is built from 13 residues. Trimming pared 7 bases from V and 2 bases from J, leaving 11 bases between. This chain's CDR3 is CASTGNTNTEAFF. The CDR3 DNA reads as TGTGCCAGTACCGGGAACACCAACACTGAAGCTTTCTTT.

This clone was seen more than once but under ten times. The V call is TRBV6-5, the J call TRBJ2-2; TRBD2 is a possible D gene (6 bases). Looked up from germline, CDR1 is MNHEY and CDR2 is SVGAGI. The germline V and J ends were trimmed by 10 bases and 6 bases, with 21 bases remaining between them. The CDR3 length is 15 residues. The CDR3 DNA is TGTGCCATAAGCCGCCGGGGGACGCTTGCCGGGGAGCTGTTTTTT. It translates to CAISRRGTLAGELFF.

The genes are TRBV5-8 and TRBJ2-7; 7 positions agree with TRBD1. Germline V gives CDR1 SGHTS, CDR2 YDEGEE. CDR3 length equals 13 residues. The trim removed 5 bases at V and 6 bases at J, leaving 8 bases unmatched. CDR3 sequence (DNA): TGTGCCAGCAGACGTAGAGGGGGCGGCGAGCAGTACTTC. This gives the protein CASRRRGGGEQYF.

The chain carries TRBV7-3 and TRBJ1-2; D may be TRBD1 (5 bases). The CDR3 contains 14 residues. Trimming took off 0 bases at V and 3 bases at J, with 8 bases between the two ends. Germline V gene sequence: CDR1 SGHTA, CDR2 FQGTGA. CDR3 sequence (DNA): TGTGCCAGCAGCTTAACCGGCAGGGACTATGGCTACACCTTC. This translates into CASSLTGRDYGYTF.

The genes are TRBV10-2 and TRBJ2-1; 7 nucleotides align to TRBD2. Trimming removed 4 bases from V and 4 bases from J; junction bases left unmatched: 10. CDR1 is WSHSY, CDR2 SAAADI, per germline. This CDR3 comprises 16 residues. CDR3 coding DNA: TGCGCCAGCAGTGGTGGGACTACCCGTTGGTACAATGAGCAGTTCTTC. Protein: CASSGGTTRWYNEQFF.

The chain couples TRBV5-1 to TRBJ1-4, with D maybe TRBD1 (5 bases). The CDR3 loop spans 14 amino acids. Germline CDR1 and CDR2: SGHRS and YFSETQ. With 0 bases removed from V and 8 bases from J, the gap between germline ends came to 11 bases. CDR3 in amino acids: CASSLDSEGEKLFF. DNA for the CDR3: TGCGCCAGCAGCTTGGACAGTGAGGGGGAAAAACTGTTTTTT.

The CDR3 protein is CASSLFDSAGQPQHF. CDR3 DNA sequence: TGTGCCAGCAGCTTATTCGACTCGGCAGGGCAGCCCCAGCATTTT. The J gene is TRBJ1-5, the V gene TRBV7-2; tentative D call: TRBD1 (5 bases). The length of the CDR3 is 15 residues. Germline V gene sequence: CDR1 SGHTA, CDR2 FQGNSA. Trimming stripped 2 bases from V and 7 bases from J, with 15 bases between.

The gene calls are TRBV2 and TRBJ2-7, with D tentatively TRBD2 (6 bases). V lost 6 bases, J lost 2 bases, and 11 bases lay in between. The CDR3 runs 13 residues. Germline V gene data show CDR1 as SNHLY and CDR2 as FYNNEI. The DNA of the CDR3 is TGTGCCAGCAGCGGGACTGGACCCTACGAGCAGTACTTC. Protein sequence: CASSGTGPYEQYF.

V is TRBV7-9 and J is TRBJ2-2, with 9 bases fitting TRBD2. There are 16 residues in the CDR3. J lost 6 bases, V lost 3 bases, and 8 bases had no gene match. Germline V gives CDR1 SEHNR, CDR2 FQNEAQ (reference sequence). CDR3 DNA: TGTGCCAGCAGCTTTTCCGCGGGAGGGAGACCCGGGGAGCTGTTTTTT. This sequence encodes CASSFSAGGRPGELFF.

The chain combines TRBV16 with TRBJ2-4; D is uncertain. V lost 0 bases to trimming and J lost 3 bases, with 9 bases between them. CDR1 is KGHSY, CDR2 FQNENV, per germline. CDR3 length equals 15 residues. The CDR3 DNA reads as TGTGCCAGCAGCCAATCGATGGGTGACAAAAACATTCAGTACTTC. It is translated as CASSQSMGDKNIQYF.

The chain joins TRBV5-1 to TRBJ2-3; no clear D gene. The CDR3 runs 16 residues. Germline values: CDR1 SGHRS, CDR2 YFSETQ. V was clipped by 0 bases and J by 1 base, with 12 bases between them. This CDR3 is CASSLAPVEGTDTQYF. CDR3 DNA sequence: TGCGCCAGCAGCTTGGCTCCTGTTGAGGGCACAGATACGCAGTATTTT.

The rearrangement joins TRBV3-1 (or the pseudogene TRBV3-2) to TRBJ1-2, with 12 bases aligning to TRBD1. Germline V gene data show CDR1 as LGHDT and CDR2 as YNNKEL (reference sequence). The CDR3 covers 15 residues. V lost 4 bases to trimming and J lost 4 bases; unmatched junction nucleotides: 4. CDR3 coding DNA: TGTGCCAGCAGCCCGGGACAGGGGGCTGGCTATGGCTACACCTTC. It codes for CASSPGQGAGYGYTF.